This passage covers 12 T cell receptor beta chains from one sample sequenced in a study of cytomegalovirus exposure and HLA in healthy donors. Profiled with immunoSEQ multiplex PCR; TCRdb holds only in-frame clones, not every one. The sample carries roughly 60,000 clones, 96% recorded once. The sample taken for sequencing was PBMCs. These TCRs come from a woman aged 18-29 years in good health and CMV-seronegative.

As to this clone: This sample also contains other DNA sequences that code for the same CDR3. V is TRBV14 and J is TRBJ2-1, with D tentatively TRBD2 (5 bases). Trimming shortened V by 0 bases and J by 9 bases, and 12 bases separated the two germline ends. The CDR3 consists of 14 residues. Looked up from germline, CDR1 is SGHDN and CDR2 is FVKESK. The CDR3 loop reads CASSQDRGLGEQFF. CDR3 in DNA: TGTGCCAGCAGCCAAGATCGCGGGTTGGGTGAGCAGTTCTTC.

The chain links TRBV28 to TRBJ1-5; D might be TRBD1 (5 bases). The germline CDR1 and CDR2 sequences are MDHEN and SYDVKM. The CDR3 covers 15 residues. V was shortened by 5 bases and J by 5 bases, with 16 bases between the two germline ends. The CDR3 nucleotides read TGTGCCAGCAGTCCCGGCGGCCAGGGTCATCAGCCCCAGCATTTT. This translates into CASSPGGQGHQPQHF. Full variable domain (rest looked up from reference TRBV28 and TRBJ1-5): DVKVTQSSRYLVKRTGEKVFLECVQDMDHENMFWYRQDPGLGLRLIYFSYDVKMKEKGDIPEGYSVSREKKERFSLILESASTNQTSMYLCASSPGGQGHQPQHFGDGTRLSIL.

The chain recombines TRBV7-8 with TRBJ2-7, with TRBD1 as a possible D gene (5 bases). Germline V gene lookup returns CDR1 SGHVS and CDR2 FQNEAQ. The CDR3 spans 14 residues. V gave up 4 bases and J gave up 3 bases, with 13 bases separating them. The CDR3: CASSYLGTGYEQYF. CDR3 nucleotide sequence: TGTGCCAGCAGCTACCTAGGTACAGGCTACGAGCAGTACTTC.

V and J are TRBV27 and TRBJ2-1, with 10 bases lining up with TRBD2. CDR1 and CDR2 from the germline V gene are MNHEY and SMNVEV (reference sequence). Trimming at V came to 6 bases and at J to 5 bases, leaving 4 bases not matched to a gene. CDR3 length: 14 amino acids. The CDR3 spells CASSRTSGNNEQFF. CDR3 coding DNA: TGTGCCAGCAGCCGTACTAGCGGGAACAATGAGCAGTTCTTC.

V and J are TRBV5-1 and TRBJ2-2; 8 bases align to TRBD1. Trimming at V came to 4 bases and at J to 12 bases, leaving 5 bases not matched to a gene. In germline, CDR1 is SGHRS, CDR2 YFSETQ. The CDR3 runs 12 residues. This CDR3 is CASSIGQGQLFF. CDR3 DNA: TGCGCCAGCAGCATCGGACAGGGCCAGCTGTTTTTT.

This chain connects TRBV7-9 to TRBJ2-1, with a tentative D call TRBD1 (6 bases). This CDR3 region has 15 residues. In germline, CDR1 is SEHNR, CDR2 FQNEAQ (reference sequence). V gave up 5 bases and J gave up 2 bases, with 13 bases separating them. CDR3 amino acids: CASSAATGAYNEQFF. The DNA for the CDR3 is TGTGCCAGCAGCGCCGCGACAGGAGCCTACAATGAGCAGTTCTTC.

The chain is built from TRBV7-2 and TRBJ2-7, with TRBD2 identical over 8 bases. The CDR3 contains 12 residues. V lost 5 bases, J lost 9 bases, and 6 bases stayed unmatched. Germline CDR1 reads SGHTA; CDR2 reads FQGNSA. This CDR3 is CASSPGGRLQYF. Written as DNA, the CDR3 is TGTGCCAGCAGCCCGGGGGGGCGCTTGCAGTACTTC.

The chain employs TRBV14 and TRBJ2-7, with D maybe TRBD1 (6 bases). CDR1 SGHDN and CDR2 FVKESK come from the germline V gene. V dropped 4 bases and J dropped 4 bases, with 11 bases sitting between them. CDR3 length: 13 residues. The CDR3 DNA follows: TGTGCCAGCAGCCGGGGGACAAGTTACGAGCAGTACTTC. This gives the protein CASSRGTSYEQYF.

The table lists this clone with a count of one. This chain connects TRBV7-3 to TRBJ2-1; 9 bases agree with TRBD2. This CDR3 contains 16 residues. V was pared by 5 bases and J by 6 bases, with 11 bases of the junction left unmatched. CDR1 and CDR2 from the germline V gene are SGHTA and FQGTGA. DNA of the CDR3: TGTGCCAGCAGCCCCAATAGCGGGAGTCGGGGCAATGAGCAGTTCTTC. As protein: CASSPNSGSRGNEQFF.

This rearrangement joins TRBV4-3 to TRBJ2-1, with 7 positions matching TRBD2. CDR1 is LGHNA and CDR2 is YSLEER in the germline V gene. The CDR3 covers 14 residues. Germline trimming cut 0 bases from V and 9 bases from J; bases unmatched to any gene: 5. This CDR3 is CASSQDGLVGEQFF. CDR3 in DNA: TGCGCCAGCAGCCAAGACGGACTAGTGGGTGAGCAGTTCTTC.

The rearrangement uses TRBV11-2 and TRBJ2-1; D call uncertain. Germline values: CDR1 SGHAT, CDR2 FQNNGV. The CDR3 is 14 amino acids. The V gene lost 5 bases and the J gene lost 0 bases, with 8 bases spanning the gap. The CDR3 DNA sequence: TGTGCCAGCAGCCCCCCCCGCTCCTACAATGAGCAGTTCTTC. Translating gives CASSPPRSYNEQFF.

The table lists this clone with a count of one. The chain recombines TRBV5-5 with TRBJ2-7; 7 bases map to TRBD2. After removal of 4 bases from V and 7 bases from J, the junction contained 17 bases not matched to a gene. This CDR3 region has 16 residues. Germline CDR1 is SGHKS and CDR2 is YYEKEE (reference sequence). CDR3 DNA: TGTGCCAGCAGCGCCCGGCCAGGGCTCTGGACTAGAGAGCAGTACTTC. Translation: CASSARPGLWTREQYF.